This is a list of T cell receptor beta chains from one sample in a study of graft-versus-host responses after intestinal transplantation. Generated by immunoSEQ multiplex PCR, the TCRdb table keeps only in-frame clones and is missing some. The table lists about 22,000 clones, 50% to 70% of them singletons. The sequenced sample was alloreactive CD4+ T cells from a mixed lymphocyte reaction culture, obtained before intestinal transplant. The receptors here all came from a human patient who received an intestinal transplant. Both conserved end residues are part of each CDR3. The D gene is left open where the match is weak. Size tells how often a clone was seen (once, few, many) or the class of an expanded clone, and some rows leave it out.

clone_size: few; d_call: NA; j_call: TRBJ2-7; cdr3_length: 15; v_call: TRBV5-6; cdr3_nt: TGTGCCAGCAGCCCGAGACAGATCCTCTCCTACGAGCAGTACTTC; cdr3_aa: CASSPRQILSYEQYF
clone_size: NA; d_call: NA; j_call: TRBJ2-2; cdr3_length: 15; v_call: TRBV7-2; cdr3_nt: TGTGCCAGCAGCTTAGTTCTCGGTAACACCGGGGAGCTGTTTTTT; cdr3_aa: CASSLVLGNTGELFF
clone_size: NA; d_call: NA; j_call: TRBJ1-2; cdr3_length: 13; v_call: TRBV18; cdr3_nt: TGTGCCAGCTCACCATACAGCAACTATGGCTACACCTTC; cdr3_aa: CASSPYSNYGYTF
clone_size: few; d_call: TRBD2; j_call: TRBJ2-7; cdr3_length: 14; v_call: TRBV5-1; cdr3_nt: TGCGCCAGCAGCTTGCTGACTAGCGGCTACGAGCAGTACTTC; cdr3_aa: CASSLLTSGYEQYF
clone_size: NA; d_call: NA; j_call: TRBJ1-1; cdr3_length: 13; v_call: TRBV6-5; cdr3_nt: TGTGCCAGCAGTCCCCGGGGGAACACTGAAGCTTTCTTT; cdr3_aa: CASSPRGNTEAFF
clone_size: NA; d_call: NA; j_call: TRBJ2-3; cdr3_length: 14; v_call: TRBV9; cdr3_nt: TGTGCCAGTAATCCGGGGGGCGGCCAGGATACGCAGTATTTT; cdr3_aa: CASNPGGGQDTQYF
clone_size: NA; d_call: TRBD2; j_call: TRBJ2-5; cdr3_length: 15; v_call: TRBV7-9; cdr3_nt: TGTGCCAGCAGCTTATGGGCTAGCGGCCAAGAGACCCAGTACTTC; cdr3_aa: CASSLWASGQETQYF
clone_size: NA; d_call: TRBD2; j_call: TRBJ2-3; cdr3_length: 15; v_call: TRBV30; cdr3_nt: TGTGCCTGGAGTGTGACTAGCGGGAGGAGAGATACGCAGTATTTT; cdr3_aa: CAWSVTSGRRDTQYF
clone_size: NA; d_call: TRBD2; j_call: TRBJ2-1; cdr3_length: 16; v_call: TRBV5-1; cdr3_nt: TGCGCCAGCAGCTCTACTAGCGGGAGGGGGTACAATGAGCAGTTCTTC; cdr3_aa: CASSSTSGRGYNEQFF
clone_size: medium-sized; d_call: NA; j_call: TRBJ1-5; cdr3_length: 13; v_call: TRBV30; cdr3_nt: TGTGCCTGGAGTGCCATTAGCAATCAGCCCCAGCATTTT; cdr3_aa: CAWSAISNQPQHF
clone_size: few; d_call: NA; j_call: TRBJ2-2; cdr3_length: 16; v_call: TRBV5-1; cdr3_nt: TGCGCCAGCAGCTTGTTTAGACAGGCGAACACCGGGGAGCTGTTTTTT; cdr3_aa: CASSLFRQANTGELFF
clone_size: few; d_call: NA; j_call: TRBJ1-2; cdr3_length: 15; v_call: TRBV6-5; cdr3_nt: TGTGCCAGCAGTTACTTGACAGGTTCCAACTATGGCTACACCTTC; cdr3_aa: CASSYLTGSNYGYTF
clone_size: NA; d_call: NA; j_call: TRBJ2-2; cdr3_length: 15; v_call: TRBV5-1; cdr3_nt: TGCGCCAGCAGTCGACTCGGGTTTCCAGACGGGGAGCTGTTTTTT; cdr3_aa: CASSRLGFPDGELFF
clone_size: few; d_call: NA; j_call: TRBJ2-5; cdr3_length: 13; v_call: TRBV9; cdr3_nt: TGTGCCAGCAGCGTAGTCGGGAGTGAGACCCAGTACTTC; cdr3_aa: CASSVVGSETQYF
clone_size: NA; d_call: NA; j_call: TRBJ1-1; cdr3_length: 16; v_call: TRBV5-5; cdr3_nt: TGTGCCAGCAGCGGGCGGGGTACACGCATGAACACTGAAGCTTTCTTT; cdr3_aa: CASSGRGTRMNTEAFF
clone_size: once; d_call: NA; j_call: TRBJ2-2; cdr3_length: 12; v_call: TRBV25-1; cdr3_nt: TGTGCCAGCGGGTCTAGGACCGGGGAGCTGTTTTTT; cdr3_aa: CASGSRTGELFF
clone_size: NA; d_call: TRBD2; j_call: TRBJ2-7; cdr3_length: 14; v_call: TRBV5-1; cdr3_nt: TGCGCCAGCAGCGACTCGCGGGGGAATACCGAGCAGTACTTC; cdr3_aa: CASSDSRGNTEQYF
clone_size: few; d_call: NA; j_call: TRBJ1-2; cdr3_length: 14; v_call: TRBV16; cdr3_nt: TGTGCCAGCAGCCGCCCAGTAATTAACTATGGCTACACCTTC; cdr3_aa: CASSRPVINYGYTF
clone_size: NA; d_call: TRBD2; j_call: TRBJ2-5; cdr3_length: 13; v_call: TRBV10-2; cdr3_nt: TGCGCCAGCAGAACTAGCGGGAGTGAGACCCAGTACTTC; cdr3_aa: CASRTSGSETQYF
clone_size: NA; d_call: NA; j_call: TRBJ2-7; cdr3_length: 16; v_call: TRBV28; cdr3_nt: TGTGCCAGCAGTTCCCTTCGAGGGGGGGATTCCTACGAGCAGTACTTC; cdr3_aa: CASSSLRGGDSYEQYF
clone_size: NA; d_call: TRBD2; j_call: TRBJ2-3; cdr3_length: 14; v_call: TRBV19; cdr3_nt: TGTGCCAGTAGTATTGGCGGGGGGTCAGATACGCAGTATTTT; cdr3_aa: CASSIGGGSDTQYF
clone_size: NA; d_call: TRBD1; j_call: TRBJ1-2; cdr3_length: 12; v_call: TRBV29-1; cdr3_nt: TGCAGCGTGGGACAGCAGAACTATGGCTACACCTTC; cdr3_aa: CSVGQQNYGYTF
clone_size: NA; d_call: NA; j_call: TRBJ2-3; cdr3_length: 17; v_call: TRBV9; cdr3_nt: TGTGCCAGCAGCCCCCTCCAGCGGGCAGGGAAGGGAGATACGCAGTATTTT; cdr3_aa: CASSPLQRAGKGDTQYF
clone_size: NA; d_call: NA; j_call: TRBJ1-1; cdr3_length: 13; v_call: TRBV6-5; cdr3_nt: TGTGCCAGCAGTCAGGCGATGAACACTGAAGCTTTCTTT; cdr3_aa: CASSQAMNTEAFF
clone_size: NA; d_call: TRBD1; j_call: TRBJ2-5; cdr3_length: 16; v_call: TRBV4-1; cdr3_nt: TGCGCCAGCAGCCAAGATGACAGGGGGCTAGGAAAGACCCAGTACTTC; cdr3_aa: CASSQDDRGLGKTQYF
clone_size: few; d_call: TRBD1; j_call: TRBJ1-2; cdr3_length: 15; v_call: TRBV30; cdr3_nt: TGTGCCTGGAGTAAGCCGGGACAGGGCGTCTATGGCTACACCTTC; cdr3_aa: CAWSKPGQGVYGYTF
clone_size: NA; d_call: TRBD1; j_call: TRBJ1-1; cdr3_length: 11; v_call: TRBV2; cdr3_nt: TGTGCCAGCAGGATGACAGGGGCGGTTTTCTTT; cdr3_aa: CASRMTGAVFF
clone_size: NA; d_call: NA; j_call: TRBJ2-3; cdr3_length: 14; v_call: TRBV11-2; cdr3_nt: TGTGCCAGCAGCCCCCGGTCGTCGACAGATACGCAGTATTTT; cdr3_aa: CASSPRSSTDTQYF
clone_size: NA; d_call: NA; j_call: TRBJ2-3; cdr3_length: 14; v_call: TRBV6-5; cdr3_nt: TGTGCCAGCAGTTACGACAGGTCCACAGATACGCAGTATTTT; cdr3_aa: CASSYDRSTDTQYF
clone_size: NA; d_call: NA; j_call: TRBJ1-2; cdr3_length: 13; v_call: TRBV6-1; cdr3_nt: TGTGCCAGCAGTGAAAGGGGATACTATGGCTACACCTTC; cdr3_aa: CASSERGYYGYTF
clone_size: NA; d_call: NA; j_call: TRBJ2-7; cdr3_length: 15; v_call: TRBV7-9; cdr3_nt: TGTGCCAGCAGCCCGGTCCAGACAGGCCCGGGGGAGCAGTACTTC; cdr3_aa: CASSPVQTGPGEQYF